This T cell receptor (beta chain) was recovered during a study of CD8+ T cells in alopecia areata. The CDR3 is 15 amino acids. The germline V gene has CDR1 SGHRS and CDR2 YFSETQ. After removal of 3 bases from V and 10 bases from J, the junction contained 8 bases not matched to a gene. Regarding the study as a whole: Affected scalp, especially in alopecia totalis/universalis, had a higher clonality than normal scalp did. Numerous clones, expanded in lesions, remained in scalp and blood during tofacitinib. Scalp sequencing also captures normal skin's resident alphabeta T cells.

The sequencing template was cDNA reverse transcribed from extracted RNA. Measured with immunoSEQ multiplex PCR; TCRdb has only the in-frame clones, and not every one. The top ten hold roughly 1.5% of the sample, which has some 220,000 clones, under 75% seen once. Specified treatment: oral pan-JAK inhibitor, 5-10 mg twice daily. Of note for this clone: Antigen: not known.

Sequences were derived from CD4+ T cells sorted from blood, sampled at week 4, from a patient treated with tofacitinib. The clonotype originates from a human donor with alopecia areata. V gene TRBV5-1 combines with J gene TRBJ2-1, with TRBD1 matching over 12 bases. The CDR3 protein is CASSSVGQGANEQFF. CDR3 coding DNA: TGCGCCAGCAGCTCGGTGGGACAGGGGGCCAACGAGCAGTTCTTC.